Below, 3 T cell receptor beta chains from the same sample are listed, as sequenced in a study of blood T cell repertoires in COVID-19. Some clones are missing from TCRdb's copy, which holds only in-frame ones; the method was immunoSEQ multiplex PCR. Here the sample spans tens of thousands of clones, about 91% being singletons. Sequenced sample: peripheral blood. The source of these receptors is a human donor in a cohort sampled during active COVID-19.

This chain links TRBV14 with TRBJ2-3; 7 nucleotides align to TRBD1. The CDR3 covers 19 residues. Trimming at V came to 4 bases and at J to 0 bases, leaving 16 bases not matched to a gene. Germline V gene data show CDR1 as SGHDN and CDR2 as FVKESK. The CDR3 DNA is TGTGCCAGCAGCCTGAGAGAGGGACAGAAAAAGCAGAGCACAGATACGCAGTATTTT. Translation: CASSLREGQKKQSTDTQYF.

This chain links TRBV7-2 with TRBJ1-6; 10 nucleotides line up with TRBD1. The CDR3 is 14 amino acids. Germline V lookup: CDR1 SGHTA, CDR2 FQGNSA. Trimming at V came to 5 bases and at J to 7 bases, leaving 2 bases not matched to a gene. CDR3 region: CASSQDRGNSPLHF. CDR3 bases: TGTGCCAGCAGCCAGGACAGGGGGAATTCACCCCTCCACTTT.

This clone was observed a single time. This rearrangement joins TRBV7-5 to TRBJ1-2; the table's D call, TRBD1, has no DNA check behind it. TRBV7-5 is a pseudogene. The CDR3 loop spans 11 amino acids. The DNA of the CDR3 is TGTGTCAGCAGGATATTTGGTGGCTACACCTTC. As protein: CVSRIFGGYTF.